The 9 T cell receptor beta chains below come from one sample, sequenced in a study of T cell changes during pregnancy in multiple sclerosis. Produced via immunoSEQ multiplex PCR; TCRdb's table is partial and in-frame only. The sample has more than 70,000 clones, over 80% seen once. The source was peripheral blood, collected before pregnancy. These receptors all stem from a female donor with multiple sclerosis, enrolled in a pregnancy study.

CDR3 bases: TGTGCCAGCAGCTACGCGGTCAAAAACATTCAGTACTTC. This codes for CASSYAVKNIQYF. The V call is TRBV7-9, the J call TRBJ2-4; no reliable D call. This CDR3 is built from 13 residues. Germline CDR1 and CDR2: SEHNR and FQNEAQ (reference sequence). V was cut by 4 bases and J by 3 bases, with 7 bases left in between.

The CDR3 coding sequence is TGTGCCAGCAGCGAGGGACTAGCGGGAAGCGAGCAGTACTTC. As protein: CASSEGLAGSEQYF. J is TRBJ2-7 and V is TRBV11-3; 13 bases agree with TRBD2. V was pared by 5 bases and J by 6 bases, with 4 bases of the junction left unmatched. The length of the CDR3 is 14 residues. Germline V gives CDR1 SGHNT, CDR2 YENEEA.

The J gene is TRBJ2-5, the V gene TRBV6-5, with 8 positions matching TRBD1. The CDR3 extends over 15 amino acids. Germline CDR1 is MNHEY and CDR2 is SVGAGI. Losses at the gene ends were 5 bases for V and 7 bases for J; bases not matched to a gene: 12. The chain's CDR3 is CASSPSQGAKGTQYF. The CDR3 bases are TGTGCCAGCAGTCCCTCCCAGGGGGCCAAGGGGACCCAGTACTTC.

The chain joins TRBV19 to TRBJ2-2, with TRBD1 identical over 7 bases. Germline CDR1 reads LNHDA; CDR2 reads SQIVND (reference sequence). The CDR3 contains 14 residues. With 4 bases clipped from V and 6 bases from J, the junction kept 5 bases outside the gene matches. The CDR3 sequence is CASSRRQGPGELFF. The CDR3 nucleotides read TGTGCCAGTAGTAGAAGACAGGGCCCCGGGGAGCTGTTTTTT.

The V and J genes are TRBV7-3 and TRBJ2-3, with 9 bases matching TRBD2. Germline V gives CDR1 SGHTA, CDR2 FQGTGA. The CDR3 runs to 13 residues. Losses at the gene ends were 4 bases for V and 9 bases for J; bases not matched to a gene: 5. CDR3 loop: CASSSGLARTQYF. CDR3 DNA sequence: TGTGCCAGCAGCTCGGGACTAGCTAGGACGCAGTATTTT.

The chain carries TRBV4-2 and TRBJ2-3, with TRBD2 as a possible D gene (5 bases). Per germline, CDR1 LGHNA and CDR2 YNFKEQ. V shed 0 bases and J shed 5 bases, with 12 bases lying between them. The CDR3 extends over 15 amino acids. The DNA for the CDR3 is TGTGCCAGCAGCCAAGACGCGCGGGCCGAAGATACGCAGTATTTT. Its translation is CASSQDARAEDTQYF.

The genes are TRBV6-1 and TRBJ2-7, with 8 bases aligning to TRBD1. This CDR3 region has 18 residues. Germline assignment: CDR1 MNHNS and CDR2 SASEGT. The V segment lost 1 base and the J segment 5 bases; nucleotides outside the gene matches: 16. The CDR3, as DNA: TGTGCCAGCAGTGAAGTCCCTAGATGGACAGGGCAATTCCACGAGCAGTACTTC. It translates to CASSEVPRWTGQFHEQYF.

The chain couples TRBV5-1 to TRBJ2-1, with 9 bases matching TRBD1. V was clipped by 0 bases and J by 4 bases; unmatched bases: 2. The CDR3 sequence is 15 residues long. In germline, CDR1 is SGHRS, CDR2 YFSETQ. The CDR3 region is CASSLGDREYNEQFF. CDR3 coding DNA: TGCGCCAGCAGCTTGGGGGACAGGGAATACAATGAGCAGTTCTTC.

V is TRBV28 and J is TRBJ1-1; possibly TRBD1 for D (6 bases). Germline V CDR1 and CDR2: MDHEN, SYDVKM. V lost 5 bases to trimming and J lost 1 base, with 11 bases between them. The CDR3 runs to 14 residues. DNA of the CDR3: TGTGCCAGCAGTCTTGACAGGACGAACACTGAAGCTTTCTTT. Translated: CASSLDRTNTEAFF. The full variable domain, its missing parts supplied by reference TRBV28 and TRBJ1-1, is DVKVTQSSRYLVKRTGEKVFLECVQDMDHENMFWYRQDPGLGLRLIYFSYDVKMKEKGDIPEGYSVSREKKERFSLILESASTNQTSMYLCASSLDRTNTEAFFGQGTRLTVV.